A selection of T cell receptor beta chains follows, all from one sample in a study of blood T cell repertoires in COVID-19. Produced via immunoSEQ multiplex PCR; TCRdb's table is partial and in-frame only. The sample shows about 160,000 clones, roughly 82% of them seen only once. Sequences were obtained from peripheral blood. The receptor source for this set is a man aged 70 or older with acute or convalescent COVID-19. CDR3s leave out the opening cysteine and the closing phenylalanine or tryptophan.

V	CDR3
TRBV6-1	ASSEETGTGYT
TRBV24-1	ATSQGPGRASSLLHEQF
TRBV5-1	ASSSAGQWSDTQY
TRBV7-9	ASSLGGTSGVVQY
TRBV18	ASSPSPGDQPQH
TRBV6-5	ASSSGGTGNTIY
TRBV6-5	ASRESGQVYGYT
TRBV11-2	ASSLGGGDPRRRQY
TRBV29-1	SVIQGNYGYT
TRBV28	ASSSVRVTRTEAF